This T cell receptor (beta chain) was observed in a study of Graves' ophthalmopathy and Graves' hyperthyroidism. RNA served as the template for amplifying TCR beta CDR3 regions. HTBI primers primed a first-round RT-PCR, and a second-round multiplex PCR followed. TCRdb independently ran MiXCR on the multiplex PCR reads; one entry per CDR3 protein. This repertoire shows 900,000 to 1,200,000 distinct CDR3 sequences, 35% to 40% found once; its top ten account for around 10%. This clonotype was recorded only once. Its antigen is not known. A read error is possible here, since a much larger clone lies one base away. The CDR3 loop spans 14 amino acids. The germline CDR1 and CDR2 sequences are WNHNN and SYGVQD (reference sequence). Notes on the study in general: Detection in blood was also observed for most expanded thyroid clonotypes above 0.001 frequency.

This TCR derives from an adult man with Graves' hyperthyroidism. Sequenced input: peripheral blood or thyroid tissue (not recorded which). This chain uses TRBV10-1 with TRBJ1-3; 10 bases match TRBD1. The CDR3 coding sequence is TGTGCCAGCAAGGGGACAGGGGACGGAAACACCATATATTTT. Residues: CASKGTGDGNTIYF.